These 27 T cell receptor beta chains originate from one sample sequenced in a study of blood T cell repertoires in COVID-19. Profiled with immunoSEQ multiplex PCR; TCRdb holds only in-frame clones, not every one. The sample lists fewer than 200,000 clones; about 83% were seen once. The sample consisted of peripheral blood. Receptors were obtained from a middle-aged man who had recovered from COVID-19.

V is TRBV30 and J is TRBJ2-1; 8 bases are a match to TRBD2. This CDR3 region has 17 residues. The trim removed 1 base at V and 2 bases at J, leaving 10 bases unmatched. Germline values: CDR1 GTSNPN, CDR2 SVGIG (reference sequence). Here the CDR3 DNA reads TGTGCCTGGAGTGGGGACTTTGCGGGAGGCCCCTACAATGAGCAGTTCTTC. Its translation: CAWSGDFAGGPYNEQFF.

The chain uses TRBV13 and TRBJ2-1; D is ambiguous. Germline V CDR1 and CDR2: PRHDT, FYEKMQ (reference sequence). V shed 5 bases and J shed 0 bases, with 11 bases lying between them. CDR3 length equals 15 residues. The CDR3: CASSTRSSSYNEQFF. CDR3 coding DNA: TGTGCCAGCAGCACCCGCTCGAGCTCCTACAATGAGCAGTTCTTC. Together with reference TRBV13 and TRBJ2-1, the CDR3 gives the full variable domain: AAGVIQSPRHLIKEKRETATLKCYPIPRHDTVYWYQQGPGQDPQFLISFYEKMQSDKGSIPDRFSAQQFSDYHSELNMSSLELGDSALYFCASSTRSSSYNEQFFGPGTRLTVL.

The gene calls are TRBV5-4 and TRBJ2-1; D is possibly TRBD2 (6 bases). CDR1 and CDR2 from the germline V gene are SGHNT and YYREEE (reference sequence). The CDR3 length is 14 residues. V was trimmed by 4 bases and J by 2 bases, leaving 10 bases between them. This CDR3 is CASSAWEAYNEQFF. In nucleotides, the CDR3 is TGTGCCAGCAGCGCCTGGGAGGCCTACAATGAGCAGTTCTTC.

This clone was found once. The chain uses TRBV16 and TRBJ1-1, with TRBD1 matching 8 bases. Looked up from germline, CDR1 is KGHSY and CDR2 is FQNENV. The V segment lost 0 bases and the J segment 9 bases; nucleotides outside the gene matches: 3. The CDR3 runs 13 residues. The CDR3 reads CASSQSTGVKAFF. CDR3 nucleotides: TGTGCCAGCAGCCAATCGACAGGGGTAAAAGCTTTCTTT.

The genes are TRBV30 and TRBJ1-1; 9 positions agree with TRBD1. With V trimmed by 2 bases and J by 5 bases, 6 bases remained unmatched. There are 14 residues in the CDR3. Germline V gene data show CDR1 as GTSNPN and CDR2 as SVGIG (reference sequence). The CDR3 sequence: CAWSTGTGRTEAFF. CDR3 DNA: TGTGCCTGGAGTACCGGGACAGGGCGAACTGAAGCTTTCTTT.

This clone showed up just once. The V gene is TRBV10-3, the J gene TRBJ1-1; D not certain. The CDR3 is 11 amino acids. Germline CDR1 reads ENHRY; CDR2 reads SYGVKD. V lost 6 bases, J lost 3 bases, and 5 bases lay in between. The CDR3 nucleotides read TGTGCCATCAGGCAGGACACTGAAGCTTTCTTT. Its protein product is CAIRQDTEAFF.

The rearrangement joins TRBV6-2 or TRBV6-3 to TRBJ1-5; 10 bases map to TRBD1. The trim removed 2 bases at V and 4 bases at J, leaving 8 bases unmatched. CDR1 and CDR2 from the germline V gene are MNHEY and SVGEGT. The CDR3 covers 17 residues. The CDR3 loop is CASSYPAGTGENQPQHF. For the CDR3, the DNA is TGTGCCAGCAGTTACCCCGCGGGGACAGGGGAAAATCAGCCCCAGCATTTT.

The DNA for the CDR3 is TGTGCCAGCAATCTGGAACAGCATTATGGCTACACCTTC. It codes for CASNLEQHYGYTF. The chain recombines TRBV2 with TRBJ1-2; D is ambiguous. The germline V gene has CDR1 SNHLY and CDR2 FYNNEI. Between the trimmed V and J ends, which lost 7 bases and 5 bases, there was a span of 14 bases. The CDR3 has 13 amino acids. The full variable domain, completed using reference TRBV2 and TRBJ1-2, is EPEVTQTPSHQVTQMGQEVILRCVPISNHLYFYWYRQILGQKVEFLVSFYNNEISEKSEIFDDQFSVERPDGSNFTLKIRSTKLEDSAMYFCASNLEQHYGYTFGSGTRLTVV.

V usage is TRBV11-2 and J usage is TRBJ2-5; TRBD2 aligns across 10 bases. Germline loops: CDR1 SGHAT, CDR2 FQNNGV. The CDR3 is 16 amino acids. The V gene end was trimmed by 2 bases and the J gene end by 7 bases; junction bases not matched to a gene: 10. The CDR3 region is CASSLTSGGAPRTQYF. CDR3 coding DNA: TGTGCCAGCAGCTTAACCAGCGGGGGGGCTCCCAGGACCCAGTACTTC.

The chain employs TRBV2 and TRBJ2-1; 10 nucleotides line up with TRBD1. Germline CDR1 is SNHLY and CDR2 is FYNNEI. J gave up 6 bases and V 5 bases, and 4 bases lay outside the gene matches. This CDR3 contains 14 residues. CDR3 nucleotide sequence: TGTGCCAGCAGTCAATGGACAGGGGGCAATGAGCAGTTCTTC. Translating it yields CASSQWTGGNEQFF.

The V call is TRBV13, the J call TRBJ1-6, with D unclear. The V end was cut by 3 bases, the J end by 11 bases, with 14 bases between. Germline V gene lookup returns CDR1 PRHDT and CDR2 FYEKMQ (reference sequence). The CDR3 consists of 14 residues. CDR3 in amino acids: CASSFQQATAPLHF. DNA of the CDR3: TGTGCCAGCAGCTTCCAGCAGGCTACGGCACCCCTCCACTTT.

The V gene is TRBV7-9, the J gene TRBJ1-6; D is perhaps TRBD1 (5 bases). Germline V gene sequence: CDR1 SEHNR, CDR2 FQNEAQ (reference sequence). Trimming cost V 3 bases and J 8 bases, with 11 bases left between them. This CDR3 has 14 amino acids. Here the CDR3 DNA reads TGTGCCAGCAGCTTGGTGGGGGGGGATTCACCCCTCCACTTT. Encoded protein: CASSLVGGDSPLHF.

This sequence joins TRBV30 and TRBJ1-6; 8 nucleotides agree with TRBD1. The CDR3 totals 14 residues. Unmatched junction bases numbered 6, after V lost 3 bases and J lost 8 bases. Germline V gives CDR1 GTSNPN, CDR2 SVGIG (reference sequence). The chain's CDR3 is CAWSLGQGHSPLHF. As DNA, the CDR3 is TGTGCCTGGAGCCTCGGACAGGGACATTCACCCCTCCACTTT.

V gene TRBV4-2 combines with J gene TRBJ1-3; D is unresolved. Per germline, CDR1 LGHNA and CDR2 YNFKEQ. The CDR3 extends over 17 amino acids. Trimming removed 1 base from V and 2 bases from J, with 15 bases in between. This chain's CDR3 is CASSQGPLPSPGNTIYF. In DNA form, the CDR3 reads TGTGCCAGCAGCCAAGGTCCACTCCCATCTCCTGGAAACACCATATATTTT.

The chain recombines TRBV28 with TRBJ2-5; 11 bases map to TRBD2. Unmatched junction bases numbered 12, after V lost 4 bases and J lost 5 bases. The CDR3 length is 17 residues. Germline CDR1 MDHEN, CDR2 SYDVKM. Written as DNA, the CDR3 is TGTGCCAGCAGTTACCCCACCTTAGCGGGAGGGGTGGAGACCCAGTACTTC. Translating it yields CASSYPTLAGGVETQYF.

The rearrangement uses TRBV4-3 and TRBJ2-5; TRBD2 is a possible D gene (5 bases). The CDR3 consists of 13 residues. Germline loops: CDR1 LGHNA, CDR2 YSLEER. Between the trimmed V and J ends, which lost 4 bases and 5 bases, there was a span of 11 bases. CDR3 protein: CASSPKSGETQYF. The DNA for the CDR3 is TGCGCCAGCAGCCCTAAGTCGGGGGAGACCCAGTACTTC.

V is TRBV6-5 and J is TRBJ1-1; maybe TRBD1 (5 bases). V gave up 2 bases and J gave up 3 bases, with 13 bases separating them. This CDR3 has 15 residues. CDR1 is MNHEY, CDR2 SVGAGI, per germline. CDR3 DNA: TGTGCCAGCAGTTACCCGGGGGGGTCGGACACTGAAGCTTTCTTT. Protein: CASSYPGGSDTEAFF.

This clone was seen a single time. V usage is TRBV10-2 and J usage is TRBJ1-1, with D possibly matching TRBD1 (6 bases). The V gene lost 2 bases and the J gene lost 5 bases, with 9 bases spanning the gap. The V gene's germline CDR1 is WSHSY and CDR2 SAAADI. The CDR3 is 13 amino acids. The CDR3 DNA reads TGCGCCAGCAGTGAGGCGGGGGCAACTGAAGCTTTCTTT. Translated: CASSEAGATEAFF.

This chain joins TRBV6-2 or TRBV6-3 and TRBJ1-5; D is possibly TRBD1 (6 bases). V lost 4 bases and J lost 0, with 13 bases in between. The germline V gene has CDR1 MNHEY and CDR2 SVGEGT. CDR3 size: 16 residues. CDR3 protein: CASSWGHLLSNQPQHF. The CDR3 DNA reads TGTGCCAGCAGTTGGGGACATTTACTTAGCAATCAGCCCCAGCATTTT.

This clone was observed a handful of times. The same CDR3 arises from other DNA sequences in this sample as well. CDR3 sequence reads: CASSYSSEQPQHF. The DNA for the CDR3 is TGTGCCAGCAGTTACTCGTCGGAGCAGCCCCAGCATTTT. The V call is TRBV6-5, the J call TRBJ1-5; D gene ambiguous. V shed 0 bases and J shed 7 bases, with 7 bases lying between them. Germline V CDR1 and CDR2: MNHEY, SVGAGI. The CDR3 is made up of 13 amino acids.

In this sample, this clone turned up a few times. The V and J genes are TRBV19 and TRBJ1-1; D uncertain. V was clipped by 4 bases and J by 1 base, with 16 bases between them. CDR3 length: 16 amino acids. The germline V gene has CDR1 LNHDA and CDR2 SQIVND (reference sequence). The CDR3 protein is CASSTERATGNTEAFF. For the CDR3, the DNA is TGTGCCAGTAGTACCGAAAGAGCGACGGGGAACACTGAAGCTTTCTTT.

The chain couples TRBV12-3 or TRBV12-4 to TRBJ1-1; D is unclear. Trimming shortened V by 5 bases and J by 2 bases, and 9 bases separated the two germline ends. The CDR3 contains 13 residues. The CDR3 sequence: CASSPYTNTEAFF. DNA for the CDR3: TGTGCCAGCAGTCCTTACACCAACACTGAAGCTTTCTTT.

The chain links TRBV4-1 to TRBJ2-1; 8 bases match TRBD2. V was clipped by 5 bases and J by 6 bases; unmatched bases: 3. The germline gives CDR1 MGHRA, CDR2 YSYEKL. This CDR3 has 13 residues. CDR3 sequence reads: CASSLRGGNEQFF. Here the CDR3 DNA reads TGCGCCAGCAGCTTACGGGGGGGCAATGAGCAGTTCTTC.

The rearrangement uses TRBV29-1 and TRBJ2-3; no clear D gene. The CDR3 extends over 12 amino acids. V was pared by 6 bases and J by 5 bases, with 12 bases between. Germline V gene data show CDR1 as SQVTM and CDR2 as ANQGSEA. CDR3: CSVPRSLDTQYF. Here the CDR3 DNA reads TGCAGCGTGCCAAGGAGTCTAGATACGCAGTATTTT.

The chain joins TRBV7-2 to TRBJ1-2, with D possibly being TRBD1 (6 bases). CDR3 length: 17 residues. The V and J ends lost 5 bases and 0 bases respectively, with 19 bases between them. The germline V gene encodes CDR1 SGHTA and CDR2 FQGNSA. The CDR3 loop is CASSEGQTLIANYGYTF. CDR3 DNA sequence: TGTGCCAGCAGCGAAGGACAGACTTTAATCGCTAACTATGGCTACACCTTC.

The chain combines TRBV11-3 with TRBJ1-1; TRBD1 matches at 9 bases. The CDR3 runs 14 residues. The germline V gene encodes CDR1 SGHNT and CDR2 YENEEA. V lost 4 bases and J lost 11; bases outside the gene matches: 11. In DNA, the CDR3 is TGTGCCAGCAGCTCGAGGGACAGGGTATCTCCTGCTTTCTTT. It specifies CASSSRDRVSPAFF.

The rearrangement links TRBV14 to TRBJ2-7; 7 bases map to TRBD2. V dropped 3 bases and J dropped 5; count of bases not matched to a gene: 10. The CDR3 spans 15 residues. The germline gives CDR1 SGHDN, CDR2 FVKESK. CDR3 sequence: CASSQNRLAADEQYF. The DNA for the CDR3 is TGTGCCAGCAGCCAGAATCGCCTAGCGGCAGACGAGCAGTACTTC.